This passage covers 23 T cell receptor beta chains from one sample sequenced in a study of shared clonotypes between healthy human individuals. Libraries were prepared by immunoSEQ multiplex PCR; TCRdb keeps only in-frame clonotypes and omits some of them. The sample records under 1,100,000 clones, approximately 76% being singletons. Source material: memory CD4+ T cells sorted from blood. Sample subset: CD45RA-negative fraction. The receptors were sampled from a man aged 18 to 29 in good health.

This chain joins TRBV20-1 and TRBJ1-2; D unclear. CDR1 is DFQATT, CDR2 SNEGSKA, per germline (reference sequence). V lost 5 bases to trimming and J lost 7 bases, with 11 bases between them. This CDR3 has 11 amino acids. Here the CDR3 reads CSAPLYGGYTF. The CDR3 nucleotides read TGCAGTGCTCCGTTGTACGGTGGCTACACCTTC.

This clone was seen a single time. This chain joins TRBV28 and TRBJ1-5, with 9 bases identical to TRBD1. CDR1 is MDHEN and CDR2 is SYDVKM in the germline V gene. Germline trimming cut 6 bases from V and 4 bases from J; bases unmatched to any gene: 10. There are 16 residues in the CDR3. DNA for the CDR3: TGTGCCAGCAGACTTCCGGGACAGGGTAGTAATCAGCCCCAGCATTTT. It specifies CASRLPGQGSNQPQHF.

A note on this clone: At the DNA level, this CDR3 is encoded by other sequences in the same sample as well. The genes are TRBV30 and TRBJ1-6; D ambiguous. V was shortened by 3 bases and J by 10 bases, with 13 bases between the two germline ends. The CDR3 loop spans 13 amino acids. Germline V gene data show CDR1 as GTSNPN and CDR2 as SVGIG (reference sequence). The CDR3 DNA reads TGTGCCTGGAGGCCCCAAACCGGCTCACCCCTCCACTTT. Residues: CAWRPQTGSPLHF.

Concerning this clone: This CDR3 is also generated by other DNA sequences in the sample. V is TRBV6-5 and J is TRBJ2-1, with 14 bases that match TRBD2. CDR1 and CDR2 (germline): MNHEY, SVGAGI. With 6 bases clipped from V and 6 bases from J, the junction kept 4 bases outside the gene matches. The CDR3 totals 15 residues. The CDR3 reads CASRTGTSGSNEQFF. The CDR3 region has the DNA TGTGCCAGCAGGACCGGGACTAGCGGGAGCAATGAGCAGTTCTTC.

The sample holds one count of this clone. The chain has TRBV13 and TRBJ2-2; D assignment may be TRBD1 or TRBD2 (5 bases each). The CDR3 loop spans 15 amino acids. Trimming stripped 0 bases from V and 6 bases from J, with 11 bases between. Germline CDR1 PRHDT, CDR2 FYEKMQ (reference sequence). CDR3 amino acids: CASSLGPGRAGELFF. The CDR3 DNA reads as TGTGCCAGCAGCTTAGGGCCGGGACGGGCCGGGGAGCTGTTTTTT.

The rearrangement joins TRBV6-1 to TRBJ2-3; tentative D call: TRBD2 (5 bases). V was shortened by 1 base and J by 6 bases, with 5 bases between the two germline ends. The CDR3 length is 12 residues. CDR1 and CDR2 from the germline V gene are MNHNS and SASEGT. CDR3 loop: CASSEGRDTQYF. CDR3 sequence (DNA): TGTGCCAGCAGTGAAGGGAGGGATACGCAGTATTTT.

The chain carries TRBV10-3 and TRBJ2-3, with D possibly matching TRBD1 (5 bases). V was shortened by 3 bases and J by 0 bases, with 16 bases between the two germline ends. Germline V gives CDR1 ENHRY, CDR2 SYGVKD. This CDR3 region has 17 residues. This chain's CDR3 is CAISDRGKTTSTDTQYF. The CDR3 DNA sequence: TGTGCCATCAGTGATAGGGGAAAGACCACTAGCACAGATACGCAGTATTTT.

This chain joins TRBV6-1 and TRBJ2-3; 10 nucleotides align to TRBD1. Germline V gene lookup returns CDR1 MNHNS and CDR2 SASEGT. Trimming took 2 bases from V and 4 from J; bases not matched to a gene: 3. CDR3 size: 15 residues. The CDR3 reads CASSESGQGADTQYF. The CDR3 nucleotides read TGTGCCAGCAGTGAATCCGGACAGGGGGCAGATACGCAGTATTTT.

V is TRBV5-1 and J is TRBJ2-3, with D possibly matching TRBD2 (5 bases). Germline values: CDR1 SGHRS, CDR2 YFSETQ. CDR3 length: 16 amino acids. V was pared by 4 bases and J by 2 bases, with 17 bases between. The CDR3 DNA reads TGCGCCAGCAGCGTCGTAAGCGGCTCCTCCACAGATACGCAGTATTTT. Encoded protein: CASSVVSGSSTDTQYF.

The chain uses TRBV4-2 and TRBJ1-5; D is uncertain. CDR3 size: 14 residues. V lost 1 base and J lost 4, with 8 bases in between. Germline CDR1 reads LGHNA; CDR2 reads YNFKEQ. The CDR3 bases are TGTGCCAGCAGCCAAGGCGGTTCGAATCAGCCCCAGCATTTT. Translated: CASSQGGSNQPQHF.

CDR3 bases: TGCGCCAGCAGCTTGGCTTTGGGGACAGGGTATTACGAGCAGTACTTC. Translation: CASSLALGTGYYEQYF. This chain uses TRBV5-1 with TRBJ2-7, with TRBD1 matching 9 bases. The germline gives CDR1 SGHRS, CDR2 YFSETQ. Trimming cost V 0 bases and J 4 bases; bases outside gene matches: 8. CDR3 length equals 16 residues.

Of note for this clone: This sample includes further DNA sequences coding for the same CDR3. The chain uses TRBV6-1 and TRBJ2-3; maybe TRBD2 (5 bases). Germline loops: CDR1 MNHNS, CDR2 SASEGT. Trimming shortened V by 1 base and J by 1 base, and 9 bases separated the two germline ends. The CDR3 length is 15 residues. CDR3 amino acids: CASSEVLAGTDTQYF. The CDR3 nucleotides read TGTGCCAGCAGTGAAGTCCTAGCCGGCACAGATACGCAGTATTTT.

The chain links TRBV29-1 to TRBJ2-7; possibly TRBD1 or TRBD2 for D (5 bases each). Trimming removed 8 bases at V and 5 bases at J, with 25 bases between. The CDR3 consists of 15 residues. Germline CDR1 is SQVTM and CDR2 is ANQGSEA. CDR3 DNA: TGCAGCCCTCTTTCCTACAGGTCGGAGGTCGACGAGCAGTACTTC. Translation: CSPLSYRSEVDEQYF.

As for this clone: A far larger clone is off by one base, so a read error is likely. Other DNA sequences in the sample encode the same CDR3. The gene calls are TRBV5-6 and TRBJ2-3, with unresolved D. CDR3 length: 11 residues. V dropped 0 bases and J dropped 4 bases, with 0 bases sitting between them. Per the germline V gene, CDR1 is SGHDT and CDR2 is YYEEEE. The chain's CDR3 is CASSLADTQYF. CDR3 bases: TGTGCCAGCAGCTTGGCAGATACGCAGTATTTT.

The chain links TRBV25-1 to TRBJ2-5; D could derive from TRBD1 or TRBD2 (5 bases each). With the DNA end fitting TRBJ2-7 better, the J assignment may be wrong. The CDR3 has 13 residues. In germline, CDR1 is MGHDK, CDR2 SYGVNS. CDR3 loop: CASRNRDGYEQYF. In nucleotides, the CDR3 is TGTGCCAGCAGGAACCGGGACGGCTACGAGCAGTACTTC.

This clone was detected a few times. The chain joins TRBV5-1 to TRBJ1-1, with TRBD1 as a possible D gene (6 bases). The CDR3 runs 16 residues. In germline, CDR1 is SGHRS, CDR2 YFSETQ. Trimming took off 0 bases at V and 0 bases at J, with 12 bases between the two ends. In DNA, the CDR3 is TGCGCCAGCAGCTTGGGACAGGTGACCATGAACACTGAAGCTTTCTTT. It specifies CASSLGQVTMNTEAFF.

About this clone: One end of the junction varies from germline; a read error may be responsible. The chain carries TRBV28 and TRBJ1-5, with TRBD1 as a possible D gene (5 bases). This CDR3 has 13 residues. CDR1 is MDHEN and CDR2 is SYDVKM in the germline V gene. The CDR3: CANSRDSNQPQHF. The CDR3, as DNA: TGTGCCAACAGTCGGGACTCCAATCAGCCCCAGCATTTT.

On this clone: This sample includes further DNA sequences coding for the same CDR3. The gene calls are TRBV5-1 and TRBJ2-5, with D hard to call. The germline CDR1 and CDR2 sequences are SGHRS and YFSETQ. This CDR3 spans 11 amino acids. Trimming took 1 base from V and 4 from J, leaving 2 bases between them. CDR3 region: CASSLRETQYF. For the CDR3, the DNA is TGCGCCAGCAGCTTGCGAGAGACCCAGTACTTC. The whole variable domain, remainder taken from reference TRBV5-1 and TRBJ2-5, is KAGVTQTPRYLIKTRGQQVTLSCSPISGHRSVSWYQQTPGQGLQFLFEYFSETQRNKGNFPGRFSGRQFSNSRSEMNVSTLELGDSALYLCASSLRETQYFGPGTRLLVL.

This rearrangement joins TRBV7-6 to TRBJ1-3, with unresolved D. V lost 5 bases and J lost 0, with 5 bases in between. The CDR3 sequence is 13 residues long. CDR1 and CDR2 from the germline V gene are SGHVS and FNYEAQ. The CDR3 DNA reads as TGTGCCAGCAGCGCAGGCTCTGGAAACACCATATATTTT. Protein: CASSAGSGNTIYF.

The rearrangement joins TRBV18 to TRBJ1-3; 10 bases match TRBD1. Per the germline V gene, CDR1 is KGHSH and CDR2 is LQKENI. Germline trimming cut 2 bases from V and 4 bases from J; bases unmatched to any gene: 8. The CDR3 totals 17 residues. The CDR3 loop reads CASSPAGQGVYGNTIYF. Here the CDR3 DNA reads TGTGCCAGCTCACCAGCAGGACAGGGGGTGTACGGAAACACCATATATTTT.

The rearrangement joins TRBV6-6 to TRBJ2-7; 7 bases align to TRBD1. With 5 bases clipped from V and 1 base from J, the junction kept 5 bases outside the gene matches. This CDR3 is 14 amino acids long. Looked up from germline, CDR1 is MNHNY and CDR2 is SVGAGI (reference sequence). In DNA, the CDR3 is TGTGCCAGCAGTCGGGACAGCATATCCTACGAGCAGTACTTC. This translates into CASSRDSISYEQYF.

This clone was counted between two and nine times. The chain is built from TRBV27 and TRBJ1-1, with 7 bases fitting TRBD1. Unmatched junction bases numbered 5, after V lost 7 bases and J lost 6 bases. This CDR3 contains 12 residues. Germline V gives CDR1 MNHEY, CDR2 SMNVEV (reference sequence). CDR3 bases: TGTGCCAGCACCACGACAGGGTCTGAAGCTTTCTTT. Translating it yields CASTTTGSEAFF.

The J gene is TRBJ2-7, the V gene TRBV10-1, with a tentative D call TRBD2 (6 bases). This CDR3 region has 15 residues. CDR1 WNHNN and CDR2 SYGVQD come from the germline V gene (reference sequence). The ends were cut back, 7 bases at V and 3 bases at J, with 19 bases in the middle. The CDR3 DNA is TGCGCCAGCACCCCGGGGGAGACAGTAAGCTACGAGCAGTACTTC. This gives the protein CASTPGETVSYEQYF.